One and the same sample provided the 12 T cell receptor beta chains below, sequenced in a study of shared clonotypes between healthy human individuals. Assay used: immunoSEQ multiplex PCR; TCRdb lists only in-frame clones, some missing. This sample has more than 2 million clones, with around 95% found just once. Material for sequencing was naive CD4+ T cells sorted from blood. Subset: CD45RA+ positively selected. Receptors originate from a man aged 18 to 29 in good health.

The rearrangement uses TRBV7-2 and TRBJ2-1; TRBD1 matches at 9 bases. Germline V CDR1 and CDR2: SGHTA, FQGNSA. There are 18 residues in the CDR3. J gave up 4 bases and V 5 bases, and 15 bases lay outside the gene matches. CDR3 DNA sequence: TGTGCCAGCAGCCCCCTCGCGTCAACGGGACAGGGATACAATGAGCAGTTCTTC. Its protein is CASSPLASTGQGYNEQFF.

The V call is TRBV19, the J call TRBJ2-2; possible D gene TRBD2, 6 bases. CDR3 length equals 13 residues. Germline values: CDR1 LNHDA, CDR2 SQIVND (reference sequence). Trimming stripped 4 bases from V and 6 bases from J, with 9 bases between. CDR3 sequence reads: CASSNWGAGELFF. CDR3 sequence (DNA): TGTGCCAGTAGTAACTGGGGGGCCGGGGAGCTGTTTTTT.

J is TRBJ2-3 and V is TRBV21-1; the table's D call TRBD1 went unverified against the DNA. TRBV21-1 is termed a pseudogene. The CDR3 contains 14 residues. CDR3 DNA sequence: TGTGCCAGCAGCACCAGGGGGCGTGCAGATACGCAGTATTTT. This codes for CASSTRGRADTQYF.

V and J are TRBV6-1 and TRBJ2-1; tentatively, D is TRBD2 (6 bases). CDR1 is MNHNS, CDR2 SASEGT, per germline. V lost 10 bases to trimming and J lost 9 bases, with 13 bases between them. This CDR3 has 11 amino acids. The CDR3 loop reads CAISQGLEQFF. Written as DNA, the CDR3 is TGTGCCATAAGTCAGGGACTTGAGCAGTTCTTC.

This chain links TRBV18 with TRBJ2-7; 9 positions match TRBD2. Germline trimming cut 2 bases from V and 2 bases from J; bases unmatched to any gene: 7. CDR1 and CDR2 from the germline V gene are KGHSH and LQKENI. The CDR3 is made up of 16 amino acids. CDR3: CASSPSPTSGTYEQYF. DNA for the CDR3: TGTGCCAGCTCACCAAGTCCGACTAGCGGTACCTACGAGCAGTACTTC. The complete variable domain, with remaining parts taken from reference TRBV18 and TRBJ2-7, reads NAGVMQNPRHLVRRRGQEARLRCSPMKGHSHVYWYRQLPEEGLKFMVYLQKENIIDESGMPKERFSAEFPKEGPSILRIQQVVRGDSAAYFCASSPSPTSGTYEQYFGPGTRLTVT.

DNA for the CDR3: TGTGCCAGCAGTTTTTTACTTGCAACTAATGAAAAACTGTTTTTT. This translates into CASSFLLATNEKLFF. J is TRBJ1-4 and V is TRBV28, with D hard to call. The germline gives CDR1 MDHEN, CDR2 SYDVKM. The CDR3 consists of 15 residues. V was cut by 3 bases and J by 0 bases, with 8 bases left in between.

The chain joins TRBV7-9 to TRBJ2-5; 8 nucleotides agree with TRBD1. The CDR3 spans 15 residues. From germline, CDR1 is SEHNR and CDR2 FQNEAQ (reference sequence). The V and J ends lost 1 base and 4 bases, in that order; junction bases with no gene match: 5. CDR3 region: CASSLGSGGAETQYF. CDR3 nucleotide sequence: TGTGCCAGCAGCTTAGGGTCAGGGGGCGCAGAGACCCAGTACTTC.

This clone was found once. The V and J genes are TRBV5-3 and TRBJ2-3; D is unclear. TRBV5-3 is an ORF, with its function uncertain. V shed 0 bases and J shed 3 bases, with 5 bases lying between them. The CDR3 is 13 residues long. For the CDR3, the DNA is TGTGCCAGAAGCTTGGGCGATACAGATACGCAGTATTTT. This codes for CARSLGDTDTQYF.

The V call is TRBV10-3, the J call TRBJ2-3; D is undetermined. The V end lost 0 bases, the J end lost 2 bases, and 6 bases lay between the germline ends. CDR3 length: 14 amino acids. The germline gives CDR1 ENHRY, CDR2 SYGVKD. For the CDR3, the DNA is TGTGCCATCAGTGAGTCGACTCCCACAGATACGCAGTATTTT. The encoded protein is CAISESTPTDTQYF.

The chain combines TRBV4-3 with TRBJ2-7; D tentatively fits TRBD1 or TRBD2 (5 bases each). V dropped 0 bases and J dropped 6 bases, with 15 bases sitting between them. The CDR3 spans 15 residues. Germline loops: CDR1 LGHNA, CDR2 YSLEER. This CDR3 reads CASSQDQGTLGEQYF. CDR3 nucleotide sequence: TGCGCCAGCAGCCAAGATCAAGGGACGTTGGGCGAGCAGTACTTC.

The chain joins TRBV30 to TRBJ1-3; D not resolved. The germline V gene encodes CDR1 GTSNPN and CDR2 SVGIG (reference sequence). V was trimmed by 2 bases and J by 9 bases, leaving 11 bases between them. The CDR3 covers 12 residues. CDR3 bases: TGTGCCTGGAGTAAAGGGCCCGGCACCATATATTTT. This sequence encodes CAWSKGPGTIYF.

This clone was detected only once. The rearrangement links TRBV5-1 to TRBJ2-5; 10 positions match TRBD2. Trimming cost V 1 base and J 1 base; bases outside gene matches: 7. The CDR3 length is 17 residues. CDR1 is SGHRS, CDR2 YFSETQ, per germline. The CDR3 DNA follows: TGCGCCAGCAGCTTGTTGGGACTAGCGACCACCCAAGAGACCCAGTACTTC. Translating gives CASSLLGLATTQETQYF.